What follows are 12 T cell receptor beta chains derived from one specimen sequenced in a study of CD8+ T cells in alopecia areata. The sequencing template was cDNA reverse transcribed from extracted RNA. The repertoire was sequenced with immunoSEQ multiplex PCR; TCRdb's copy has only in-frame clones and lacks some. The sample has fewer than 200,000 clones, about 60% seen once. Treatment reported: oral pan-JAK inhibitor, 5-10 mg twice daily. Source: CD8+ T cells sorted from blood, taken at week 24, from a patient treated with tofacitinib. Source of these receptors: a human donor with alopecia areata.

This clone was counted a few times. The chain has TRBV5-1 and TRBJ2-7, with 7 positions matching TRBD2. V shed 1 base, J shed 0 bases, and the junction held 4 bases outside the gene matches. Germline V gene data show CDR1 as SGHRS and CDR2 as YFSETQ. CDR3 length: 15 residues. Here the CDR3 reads CASSLSGALSYEQYF. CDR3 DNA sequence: TGCGCCAGCAGCTTGAGCGGGGCCCTCTCCTACGAGCAGTACTTC.

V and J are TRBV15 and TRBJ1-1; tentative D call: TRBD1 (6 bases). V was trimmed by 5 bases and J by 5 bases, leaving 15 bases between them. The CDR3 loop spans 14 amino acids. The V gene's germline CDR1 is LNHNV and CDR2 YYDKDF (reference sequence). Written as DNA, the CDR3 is TGTGCCACCAGCGGTGCCCTAGGGGGAACTGAAGCTTTCTTT. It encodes CATSGALGGTEAFF.

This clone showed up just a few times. In nucleotides, the CDR3 is TGCAGCCTCTTGCCCCCCCATCGGGTTTTAGGCTACACCTTC. Translating gives CSLLPPHRVLGYTF. The chain couples TRBV29-1 to TRBJ1-2; D is unresolved. The CDR3 has 14 amino acids. Germline V lookup: CDR1 SQVTM, CDR2 ANQGSEA. The V end was cut by 8 bases, the J end by 8 bases, with 24 bases between.

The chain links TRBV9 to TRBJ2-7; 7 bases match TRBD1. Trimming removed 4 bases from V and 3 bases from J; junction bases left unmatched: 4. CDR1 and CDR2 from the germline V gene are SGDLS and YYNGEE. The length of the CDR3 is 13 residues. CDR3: CASSSRTGYEQYF. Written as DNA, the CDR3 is TGTGCCAGCAGCTCCCGGACAGGCTACGAGCAGTACTTC.

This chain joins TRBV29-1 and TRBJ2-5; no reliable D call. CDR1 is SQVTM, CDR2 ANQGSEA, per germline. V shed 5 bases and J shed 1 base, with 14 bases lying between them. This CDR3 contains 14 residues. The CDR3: CSVIFIGAQETQYF. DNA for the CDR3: TGCAGCGTTATTTTTATAGGCGCCCAAGAGACCCAGTACTTC.

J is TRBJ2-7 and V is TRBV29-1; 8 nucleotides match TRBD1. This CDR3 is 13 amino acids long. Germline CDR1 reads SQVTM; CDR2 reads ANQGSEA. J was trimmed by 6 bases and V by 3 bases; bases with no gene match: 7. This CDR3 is CSVETGTGIEQYF. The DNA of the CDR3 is TGCAGCGTTGAGACCGGGACAGGTATCGAGCAGTACTTC.

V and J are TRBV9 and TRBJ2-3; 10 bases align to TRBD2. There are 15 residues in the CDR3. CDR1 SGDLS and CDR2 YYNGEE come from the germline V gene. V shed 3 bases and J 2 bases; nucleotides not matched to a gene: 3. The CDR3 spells CASSGLAGNTDTQYF. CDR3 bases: TGTGCCAGCAGCGGACTAGCGGGTAACACAGATACGCAGTATTTT.

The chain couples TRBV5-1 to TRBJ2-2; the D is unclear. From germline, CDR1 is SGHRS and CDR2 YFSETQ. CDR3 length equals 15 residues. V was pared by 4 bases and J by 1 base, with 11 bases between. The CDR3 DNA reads TGCGCCAGCAGCCCACCCCCGAGGAACACCGGGGAGCTGTTTTTT. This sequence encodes CASSPPPRNTGELFF.

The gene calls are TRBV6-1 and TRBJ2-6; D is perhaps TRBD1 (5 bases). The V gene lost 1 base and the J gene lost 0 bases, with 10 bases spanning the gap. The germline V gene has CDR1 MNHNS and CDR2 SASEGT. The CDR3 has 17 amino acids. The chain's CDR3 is CASSEGGSSSGANVLTF. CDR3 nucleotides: TGTGCCAGCAGTGAAGGGGGCAGCTCCTCTGGGGCCAACGTCCTGACTTTC.

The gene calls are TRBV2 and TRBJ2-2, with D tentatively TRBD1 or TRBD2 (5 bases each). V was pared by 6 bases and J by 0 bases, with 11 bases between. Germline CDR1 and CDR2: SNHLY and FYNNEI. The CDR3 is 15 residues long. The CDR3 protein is CASRPGQSNTGELFF. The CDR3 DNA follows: TGTGCCAGCAGGCCGGGGCAGTCGAACACCGGGGAGCTGTTTTTT.

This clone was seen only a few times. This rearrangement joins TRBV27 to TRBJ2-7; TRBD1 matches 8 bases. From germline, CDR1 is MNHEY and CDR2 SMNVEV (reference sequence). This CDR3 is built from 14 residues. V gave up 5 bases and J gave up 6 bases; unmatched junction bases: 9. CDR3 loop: CASSPEQGAVEQYF. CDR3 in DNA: TGTGCCAGCAGTCCAGAGCAGGGGGCGGTCGAGCAGTACTTC.

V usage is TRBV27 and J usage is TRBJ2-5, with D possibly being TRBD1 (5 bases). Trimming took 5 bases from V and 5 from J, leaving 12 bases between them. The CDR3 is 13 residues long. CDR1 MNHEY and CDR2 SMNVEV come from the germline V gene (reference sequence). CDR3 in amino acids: CASSLDKWETQYF. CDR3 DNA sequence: TGTGCCAGCAGTCTGGACAAGTGGGAGACCCAGTACTTC.